This is a list of T cell receptor beta chains from one sample in a study of T-cell memory formation after mild COVID-19. TCRdb reprocessed the 5' RACE reads with MiXCR, giving one entry per CDR3 protein. The sample lists around 450,000 distinct CDR3 sequences, roughly 26% occurring once. The sequencing sample was made of PBMCs or a T cell subset sorted from them (not recorded which). These receptors were collected from an adult woman who had mild COVID-19 (a few samples of this study predate the infection). Cell type and time point are not known. CDR3s include the opening cysteine and the closing phenylalanine or tryptophan. The order of the fields is J gene, D gene, V gene, clone size, CDR3 DNA, CDR3 protein. A D gene is named only where the DNA matches it firmly. Where a row states a size, it is once, few, many or the class of an expanded clone; other rows omit it.

j_call: TRBJ2-7; d_call: TRBD1; v_call: TRBV10-3; clone_size: .; cdr3_nt: TGTGCCATCAGTGAGGACAGGGAGACCTACGAGCAGTACTTC; cdr3_aa: CAISEDRETYEQYF
j_call: TRBJ1-5; d_call: .; v_call: TRBV24-1; clone_size: few; cdr3_nt: TGTGCCACCAGTGACCCCCAGACAGGAGTAGGTGGCCCCCAGCATTTT; cdr3_aa: CATSDPQTGVGGPQHF
j_call: TRBJ2-7; d_call: .; v_call: TRBV24-1; clone_size: few; cdr3_nt: TGTGCCACCAGTGAGGCTGGGGGTCGCGAGCAGTACTTC; cdr3_aa: CATSEAGGREQYF
j_call: TRBJ2-1; d_call: TRBD1; v_call: TRBV18; clone_size: .; cdr3_nt: TGTGCCAGCTCACAGGGACAGGGTAAGCGGAATGAGCAGTTCTTC; cdr3_aa: CASSQGQGKRNEQFF
j_call: TRBJ1-6; d_call: TRBD1; v_call: TRBV7-9; clone_size: .; cdr3_nt: TGTGCCAGCAGCCCAGGGGGAAGCTCACCCCTCCACTTT; cdr3_aa: CASSPGGSSPLHF
j_call: TRBJ2-7; d_call: .; v_call: TRBV29-1; clone_size: few; cdr3_nt: TGCAGCGTCCGAAGCGCAGGGTTGAAAATTTACGAGCAGTACTTC; cdr3_aa: CSVRSAGLKIYEQYF
j_call: TRBJ2-1; d_call: .; v_call: TRBV20-1; clone_size: .; cdr3_nt: TGCAGTGCTATGGAGGTCGATATCATGTACTACAATGAGCAGTTCTTC; cdr3_aa: CSAMEVDIMYYNEQFF
j_call: TRBJ1-2; d_call: .; v_call: TRBV7-6; clone_size: .; cdr3_nt: TGTGCCAGCAGCTTAGATGGCAGCATGAACTATGGCTACACCTTC; cdr3_aa: CASSLDGSMNYGYTF
j_call: TRBJ2-5; d_call: .; v_call: TRBV5-1; clone_size: .; cdr3_nt: TGCGCCAGCAGCTGGGGGAGACAGGCGCCACAAGAGACCCAGTACTTC; cdr3_aa: CASSWGRQAPQETQYF
j_call: TRBJ1-6; d_call: .; v_call: TRBV6-1; clone_size: .; cdr3_nt: TGTGCCAGCAGCGTATCGACAGCTACCACAAGAAGCTCCTATAATTCACCCCTCCACTTT; cdr3_aa: CASSVSTATTRSSYNSPLHF
j_call: TRBJ1-2; d_call: .; v_call: TRBV5-1; clone_size: .; cdr3_nt: TGCGCCAGCAGCTTGGCCGGGTACGACTATGGCTACACCTTC; cdr3_aa: CASSLAGYDYGYTF
j_call: TRBJ2-3; d_call: .; v_call: TRBV12-3/TRBV12-4; clone_size: .; cdr3_nt: TGTGCCAGCAGTCTTAGCGGTACATTCACTAGCACAGATACGCAGTATTTT; cdr3_aa: CASSLSGTFTSTDTQYF
j_call: TRBJ1-1; d_call: .; v_call: TRBV18; clone_size: .; cdr3_nt: TGTGCCAGCTCACCCCCCGCAGGAGGACTGAACACTGAAGCTTTCTTT; cdr3_aa: CASSPPAGGLNTEAFF
j_call: TRBJ2-7; d_call: .; v_call: TRBV7-9; clone_size: few; cdr3_nt: TGTGCCACCCAGTGGGACAACGAGCAGTACTTC; cdr3_aa: CATQWDNEQYF
j_call: TRBJ2-3; d_call: .; v_call: TRBV18; clone_size: many; cdr3_nt: TGTGCCAGCAGCCCCGCAGATACGCAGTATTTT; cdr3_aa: CASSPADTQYF
j_call: TRBJ2-2; d_call: TRBD2; v_call: TRBV7-2; clone_size: few; cdr3_nt: TGTGCCAGCAGTTTCACCGGGACTAGCCGAAGCACGAACACCGGGGAGCTGTTTTTT; cdr3_aa: CASSFTGTSRSTNTGELFF
j_call: TRBJ1-1; d_call: .; v_call: TRBV29-1; clone_size: many; cdr3_nt: TGCAGCGTTGAGGACAGCGGAATCTCAGTGGCTGAAGCTTTCTTT; cdr3_aa: CSVEDSGISVAEAFF
j_call: TRBJ2-2; d_call: .; v_call: TRBV7-6; clone_size: .; cdr3_nt: TGTGCCAGCAGCTTAGGACGTGTACCCGGGGAGCTGTTTTTT; cdr3_aa: CASSLGRVPGELFF
j_call: TRBJ1-2; d_call: .; v_call: TRBV12-3/TRBV12-4; clone_size: .; cdr3_nt: TGTGCCAGCAACATAGGACAACGCGTTGGGGGCTACACCTTC; cdr3_aa: CASNIGQRVGGYTF
j_call: TRBJ2-5; d_call: .; v_call: TRBV5-1; clone_size: .; cdr3_nt: TGCGCCAGCAGCCACAACGCTGGCTTACGGGAGACCCAGTACTTC; cdr3_aa: CASSHNAGLRETQYF
j_call: TRBJ1-1; d_call: TRBD1; v_call: TRBV28; clone_size: few; cdr3_nt: TGTGCCAGCACCTTGGGACAGAAGAACACTGAAGCTTTCTTT; cdr3_aa: CASTLGQKNTEAFF
j_call: TRBJ1-5; d_call: .; v_call: TRBV12-3/TRBV12-4; clone_size: few; cdr3_nt: TGTGCCAGCAGCGAAACACAGGGAGGGTCCCAGCATTTT; cdr3_aa: CASSETQGGSQHF
j_call: TRBJ1-2; d_call: .; v_call: TRBV4-1; clone_size: .; cdr3_nt: TGCGCCAGCAGCCAAGATTGGGACAACCTCCCCAACTATGGCTACACCTTC; cdr3_aa: CASSQDWDNLPNYGYTF
j_call: TRBJ1-2; d_call: .; v_call: TRBV29-1; clone_size: .; cdr3_nt: TGCAGCGCTGGGGAGTATGACTATGGCTACACCTTC; cdr3_aa: CSAGEYDYGYTF
j_call: TRBJ2-3; d_call: TRBD2; v_call: TRBV7-3; clone_size: .; cdr3_nt: TGTGCCAGCAGCCCCTGGACTAGCGGGGGGGCAGATACGCAGTATTTT; cdr3_aa: CASSPWTSGGADTQYF
j_call: TRBJ1-1; d_call: .; v_call: TRBV10-3; clone_size: few; cdr3_nt: TGTGCCATCAGTTCGGGGGGCTATGAAGCTTTCTTT; cdr3_aa: CAISSGGYEAFF
j_call: TRBJ2-7; d_call: TRBD2; v_call: TRBV2; clone_size: .; cdr3_nt: TGTGCCAGTTCGGGAGGGCCGGAGTACGAGCAGTACTTC; cdr3_aa: CASSGGPEYEQYF
j_call: TRBJ1-2; d_call: TRBD1; v_call: TRBV20-1; clone_size: many; cdr3_nt: TGCAGTGCTCGGGACAGATCTAACTATGGCTACACCTTC; cdr3_aa: CSARDRSNYGYTF
j_call: TRBJ2-7; d_call: TRBD2; v_call: TRBV9; clone_size: .; cdr3_nt: TGTGCCAGCAGCGTAGAGGGGACTAGCGGATATTCCTACGAGCAGTACTTC; cdr3_aa: CASSVEGTSGYSYEQYF
j_call: TRBJ2-3; d_call: TRBD2; v_call: TRBV24-1; clone_size: .; cdr3_nt: TGTGCCACCAGTGATCCACTAGCGGGAGAGTATAAAGATACGCAGTATTTT; cdr3_aa: CATSDPLAGEYKDTQYF
j_call: TRBJ1-5; d_call: .; v_call: TRBV27; clone_size: .; cdr3_nt: TGTGCCAGCAGTTTATTTGCAGGGACCAATCAGCCCCAGCATTTT; cdr3_aa: CASSLFAGTNQPQHF
j_call: TRBJ2-7; d_call: .; v_call: TRBV12-3/TRBV12-4; clone_size: .; cdr3_nt: TGTGCCAGCAGTTCTCGACTAGAAGGGTACGAGCAGTACTTC; cdr3_aa: CASSSRLEGYEQYF
j_call: TRBJ2-7; d_call: .; v_call: TRBV7-2; clone_size: .; cdr3_nt: TGTGCCAGCACCTTGGGACGGCGGCACTACGAGCAGTACTTC; cdr3_aa: CASTLGRRHYEQYF
j_call: TRBJ1-2; d_call: .; v_call: TRBV18; clone_size: .; cdr3_nt: TGTGCCAGCTCAGCGGATATACAAGCCTCTTATGGCTACACCTTC; cdr3_aa: CASSADIQASYGYTF
j_call: TRBJ1-2; d_call: .; v_call: TRBV30; clone_size: few; cdr3_nt: TGTGCCTGGAGTGTAACGGGGAACGGCTACACCTTC; cdr3_aa: CAWSVTGNGYTF
j_call: TRBJ1-6; d_call: .; v_call: TRBV2; clone_size: .; cdr3_nt: TGTGCCAGCAGTGGGGCAGGGTCCTTTATAGGTTCACCCCTCCACTTT; cdr3_aa: CASSGAGSFIGSPLHF
j_call: TRBJ2-1; d_call: TRBD1; v_call: TRBV19; clone_size: .; cdr3_nt: TGTGCCAGTAGGACGACAGGGACCTACAATGAGCAGTTCTTC; cdr3_aa: CASRTTGTYNEQFF
j_call: TRBJ2-7; d_call: TRBD2; v_call: TRBV5-1; clone_size: few; cdr3_nt: TGCGCCAGCAGCTTACACGGGGGGGAGACCTACGAGCAGTACTTC; cdr3_aa: CASSLHGGETYEQYF